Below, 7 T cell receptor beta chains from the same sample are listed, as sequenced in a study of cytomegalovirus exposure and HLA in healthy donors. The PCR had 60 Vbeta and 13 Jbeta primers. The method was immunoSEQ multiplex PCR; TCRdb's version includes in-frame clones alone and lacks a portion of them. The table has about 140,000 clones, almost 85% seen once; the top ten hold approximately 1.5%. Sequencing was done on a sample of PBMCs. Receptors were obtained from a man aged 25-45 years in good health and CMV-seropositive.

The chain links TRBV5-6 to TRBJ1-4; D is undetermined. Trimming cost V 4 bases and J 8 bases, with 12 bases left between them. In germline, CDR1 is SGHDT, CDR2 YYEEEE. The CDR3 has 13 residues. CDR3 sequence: CASSPGRTEKLFF. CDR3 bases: TGTGCCAGCAGCCCGGGGAGGACGGAAAAACTGTTTTTT.

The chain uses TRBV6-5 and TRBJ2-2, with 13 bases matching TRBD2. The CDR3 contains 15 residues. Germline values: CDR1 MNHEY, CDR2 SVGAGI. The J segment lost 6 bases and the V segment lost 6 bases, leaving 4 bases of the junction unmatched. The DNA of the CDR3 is TGTGCCAGCAGATCGACTAGCGGGAGGCCCGGGGAGCTGTTTTTT. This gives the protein CASRSTSGRPGELFF.

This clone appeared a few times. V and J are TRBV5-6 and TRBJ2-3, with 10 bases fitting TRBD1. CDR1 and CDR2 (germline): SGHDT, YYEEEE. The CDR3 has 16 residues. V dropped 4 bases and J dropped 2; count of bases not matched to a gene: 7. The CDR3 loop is CASSTGQGTVTDTQYF. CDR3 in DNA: TGTGCCAGCAGCACGGGACAGGGGACAGTCACAGATACGCAGTATTTT.

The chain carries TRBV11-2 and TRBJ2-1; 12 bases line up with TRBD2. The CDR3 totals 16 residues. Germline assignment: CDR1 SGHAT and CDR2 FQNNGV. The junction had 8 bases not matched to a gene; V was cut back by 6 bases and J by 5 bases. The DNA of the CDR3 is TGTGCCAGCAGTTGGACTAGCGGGGTTATGAACAATGAGCAGTTCTTC. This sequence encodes CASSWTSGVMNNEQFF.

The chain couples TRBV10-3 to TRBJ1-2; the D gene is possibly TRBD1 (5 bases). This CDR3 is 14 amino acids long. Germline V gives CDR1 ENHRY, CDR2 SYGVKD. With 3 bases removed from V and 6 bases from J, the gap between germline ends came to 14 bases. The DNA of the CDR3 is TGTGCCATCAGTGAACTCCAGGGAGGCCATGGCTACACCTTC. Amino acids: CAISELQGGHGYTF.

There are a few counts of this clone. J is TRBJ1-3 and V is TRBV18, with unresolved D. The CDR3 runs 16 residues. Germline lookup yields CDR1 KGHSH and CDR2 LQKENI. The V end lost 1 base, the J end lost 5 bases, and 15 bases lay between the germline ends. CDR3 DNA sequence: TGTGCCAGCTCACCACTCCAGGCTGTAGAGAGAAACACCATATATTTT. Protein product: CASSPLQAVERNTIYF.

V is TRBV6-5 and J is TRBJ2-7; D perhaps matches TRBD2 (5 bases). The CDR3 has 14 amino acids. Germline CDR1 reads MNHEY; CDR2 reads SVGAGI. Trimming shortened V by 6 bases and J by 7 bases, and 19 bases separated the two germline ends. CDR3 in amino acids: CASSRSGSLGEQYF. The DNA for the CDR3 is TGTGCCAGCAGCCGATCGGGGTCATTAGGAGAGCAGTACTTC.